A single sample is the source of the 13 T cell receptor beta chains below, sequenced in a study of regulatory T cells in long-lasting Graves disease. Building the TCR beta libraries relied on iRepertoire HTBI primers, and CDR3 regions underwent Arm-PCR. TCRdb re-derived calls from the multiplex PCR reads in MiXCR, one entry per CDR3 protein. Of hundreds of thousands of distinct CDR3 sequences listed, 20% to 25% are singletons. The time point here: persistent/refractory GD, antithyroid drugs over 5 years with positive TRAb. Making the TCR library involved RNA that had been extracted from PBMCs. Here the sequenced sample was peripheral blood mononuclear cells (PBMCs), taken when the disease was refractory, from a patient treated with antithyroid drugs. The receptor source for this set is a female donor with Graves disease.

The chain joins TRBV7-9 to TRBJ2-7, with 7 bases that match TRBD2. The germline V gene has CDR1 SEHNR and CDR2 FQNEAQ (reference sequence). The CDR3 is made up of 17 amino acids. The V segment lost 5 bases and the J segment 2 bases; nucleotides outside the gene matches: 15. The CDR3 nucleotides read TGTGCCAGCAGCACCCGGGAGGCGACCGATACTACCTACGAGCAGTACTTC. Translated: CASSTREATDTTYEQYF.

In this sample, this clonotype turned up once. The V call is TRBV6-9, the J call TRBJ1-3; 12 bases match TRBD1. Trimming took 4 bases from V and 7 from J; bases not matched to a gene: 2. Germline V gene lookup returns CDR1 MNHGY and CDR2 SVAAGI. The CDR3 is made up of 14 amino acids. In DNA form, the CDR3 reads TGTGCCAGCAGTTGGGGACAGGGGGCTAACACCATATATTTT. Translating gives CASSWGQGANTIYF.

This clonotype was seen at least ten times. The V and J genes are TRBV6-2 or TRBV6-3 and TRBJ1-5; 8 bases map to TRBD1. Germline values: CDR1 MNHEY, CDR2 SVGEGT. After removal of 5 bases from V and 4 bases from J, the junction contained 7 bases not matched to a gene. The CDR3 covers 15 residues. The CDR3 nucleotides are TGTGCCAGCAGTGCCCCGGGACAGGTGAATCAGCCCCAGCATTTT. This sequence encodes CASSAPGQVNQPQHF.

At least ten counts were recorded for this clonotype. This rearrangement joins TRBV20-1 to TRBJ1-5; no clear D gene. The ends were cut back, 5 bases at V and 1 base at J, with 6 bases in the middle. Per germline, CDR1 DFQATT and CDR2 SNEGSKA (reference sequence). This CDR3 has 12 amino acids. CDR3 protein: CSADGSNQPQHF. Written as DNA, the CDR3 is TGCAGTGCTGACGGGAGCAATCAGCCCCAGCATTTT.

This chain links TRBV5-1 with TRBJ2-7; D not resolved. V gave up 0 bases and J gave up 2 bases, with 9 bases separating them. The CDR3 has 14 amino acids. Per the germline V gene, CDR1 is SGHRS and CDR2 is YFSETQ. CDR3 residues: CASSLAVDAYEQYF. DNA for the CDR3: TGCGCCAGCAGCTTGGCCGTAGATGCCTACGAGCAGTACTTC.

Ten or more counts support this clonotype. This chain uses TRBV28 with TRBJ1-2; D gene uncertain. The V gene's germline CDR1 is MDHEN and CDR2 SYDVKM. Trimming cost V 9 bases and J 5 bases, with 19 bases left between them. CDR3 length: 14 amino acids. This chain's CDR3 is CASKETLGLYGYTF. The CDR3 DNA reads TGTGCCAGTAAAGAGACACTGGGTCTATATGGCTACACCTTC.

The table lists this clonotype with a few counts. The V gene is TRBV12-3 or TRBV12-4, the J gene TRBJ1-1; D is ambiguous. The germline V and J ends were trimmed by 6 bases and 0 bases, with 8 bases remaining between them. This CDR3 region has 13 residues. This CDR3 is CASRGRMNTEAFF. CDR3 nucleotide sequence: TGTGCCAGCAGAGGGAGAATGAACACTGAAGCTTTCTTT.

Turning to this clonotype: A read error is possible here, since a much larger clone lies one base away. V is TRBV27 and J is TRBJ2-4; D tentatively fits TRBD1 or TRBD2 (5 bases each). The CDR3 extends over 13 amino acids. V dropped 0 bases and J dropped 6 bases, with 6 bases sitting between them. Germline V gene data show CDR1 as MNHEY and CDR2 as SMNVEV (reference sequence). CDR3 sequence: CASSLSGANIQYF. CDR3 bases: TGTGCCAGCAGTTTATCCGGGGCAAACATTCAGTACTTC.

This CDR3 reads CAWTHTGIGEQYF. CDR3 sequence (DNA): TGTGCCTGGACCCACACAGGAATTGGCGAGCAGTACTTC. This rearrangement joins TRBV30 to TRBJ2-7; possibly TRBD1 for D (5 bases). The CDR3 is made up of 13 amino acids. Trimming removed 4 bases at V and 6 bases at J, with 16 bases between. CDR1 is GTSNPN and CDR2 is SVGIG in the germline V gene (reference sequence).

Worth noting for this clonotype: The junction departs from germline at one end; a sequencing error may be responsible. The chain uses TRBV9 and TRBJ2-2; the D gene is possibly TRBD2 (5 bases). Per germline, CDR1 SGDLS and CDR2 YYNGEE. The CDR3 extends over 15 amino acids. The CDR3 protein is CASSVEERRTGELLF. The CDR3 bases are TGTGCCAGCAGCGTAGAAGAGCGTCGGACCGGGGAGCTGCTTTTT.

This clonotype came up a few times. The gene calls are TRBV7-9 and TRBJ2-7; TRBD2 is a possible D gene (6 bases). The germline V and J ends were trimmed by 5 bases and 2 bases, with 16 bases remaining between them. The CDR3 has 15 residues. The germline CDR1 and CDR2 sequences are SEHNR and FQNEAQ (reference sequence). CDR3 bases: TGTGCCAGCAGCAAGTCGCGGGACTGGACCTACGAGCAGTACTTC. As protein: CASSKSRDWTYEQYF.

This clonotype has ten or more counts. The V call is TRBV7-9, the J call TRBJ1-1; D call uncertain. Germline values: CDR1 SEHNR, CDR2 FQNEAQ (reference sequence). Trimming cost V 0 bases and J 0 bases, with 8 bases left between them. The CDR3 sequence is 15 residues long. The CDR3 loop reads CASSLAGRLNTEAFF. The CDR3 DNA sequence: TGTGCCAGCAGCTTAGCGGGCAGATTGAACACTGAAGCTTTCTTT. The full variable domain, with the rest looked up from reference TRBV7-9 and TRBJ1-1, is DTGVSQNPRHKITKRGQNVTFRCDPISEHNRLYWYRQTLGQGPEFLTYFQNEAQLEKSRLLSDRFSAERPKGSFSTLEIQRTEQGDSAMYLCASSLAGRLNTEAFFGQGTRLTVV.

In its sample, this clonotype was seen many times. V and J are TRBV27 and TRBJ2-5; 7 nucleotides align to TRBD1. The CDR3 runs to 15 residues. Trimming at V came to 5 bases and at J to 5 bases, leaving 11 bases not matched to a gene. Germline CDR1 is MNHEY and CDR2 is SMNVEV (reference sequence). In DNA form, the CDR3 reads TGTGCCAGCAGTCCCCTACAGGGGACATGGGAGACCCAGTACTTC. Encoded protein: CASSPLQGTWETQYF.